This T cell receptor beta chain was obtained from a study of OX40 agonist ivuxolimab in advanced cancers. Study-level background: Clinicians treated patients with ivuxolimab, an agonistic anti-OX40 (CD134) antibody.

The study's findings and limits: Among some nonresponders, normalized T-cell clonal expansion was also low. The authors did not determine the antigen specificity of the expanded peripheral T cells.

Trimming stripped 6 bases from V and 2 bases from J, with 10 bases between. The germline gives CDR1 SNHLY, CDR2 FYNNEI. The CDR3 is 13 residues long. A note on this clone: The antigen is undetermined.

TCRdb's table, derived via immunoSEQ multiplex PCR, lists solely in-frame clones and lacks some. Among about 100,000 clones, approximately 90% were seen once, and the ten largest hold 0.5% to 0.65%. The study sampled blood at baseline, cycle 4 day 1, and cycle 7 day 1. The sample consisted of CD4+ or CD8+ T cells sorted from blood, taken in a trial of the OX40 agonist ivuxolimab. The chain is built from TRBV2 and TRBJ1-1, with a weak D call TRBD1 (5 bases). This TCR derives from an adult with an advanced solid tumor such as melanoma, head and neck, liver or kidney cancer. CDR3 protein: CASSSDSNTEAFF. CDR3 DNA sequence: TGTGCCAGCAGCAGCGACAGTAACACTGAAGCTTTCTTT.